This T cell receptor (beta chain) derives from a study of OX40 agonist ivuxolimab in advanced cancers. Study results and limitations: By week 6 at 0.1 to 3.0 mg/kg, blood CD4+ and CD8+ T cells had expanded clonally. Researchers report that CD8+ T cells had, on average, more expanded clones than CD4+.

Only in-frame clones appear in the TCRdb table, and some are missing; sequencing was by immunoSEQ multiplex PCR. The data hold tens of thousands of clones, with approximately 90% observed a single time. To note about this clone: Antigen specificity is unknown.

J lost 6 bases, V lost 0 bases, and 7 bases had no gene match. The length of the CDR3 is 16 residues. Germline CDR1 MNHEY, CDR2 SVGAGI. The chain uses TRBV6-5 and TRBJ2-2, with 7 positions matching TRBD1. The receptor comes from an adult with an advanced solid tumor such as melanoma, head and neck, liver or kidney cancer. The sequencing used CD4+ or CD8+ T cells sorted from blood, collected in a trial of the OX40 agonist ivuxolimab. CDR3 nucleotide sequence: TGTGCCAGCAGTTACTCAGGGGGCCGACTGTCCGGGGAGCTGTTTTTT. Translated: CASSYSGGRLSGELFF.